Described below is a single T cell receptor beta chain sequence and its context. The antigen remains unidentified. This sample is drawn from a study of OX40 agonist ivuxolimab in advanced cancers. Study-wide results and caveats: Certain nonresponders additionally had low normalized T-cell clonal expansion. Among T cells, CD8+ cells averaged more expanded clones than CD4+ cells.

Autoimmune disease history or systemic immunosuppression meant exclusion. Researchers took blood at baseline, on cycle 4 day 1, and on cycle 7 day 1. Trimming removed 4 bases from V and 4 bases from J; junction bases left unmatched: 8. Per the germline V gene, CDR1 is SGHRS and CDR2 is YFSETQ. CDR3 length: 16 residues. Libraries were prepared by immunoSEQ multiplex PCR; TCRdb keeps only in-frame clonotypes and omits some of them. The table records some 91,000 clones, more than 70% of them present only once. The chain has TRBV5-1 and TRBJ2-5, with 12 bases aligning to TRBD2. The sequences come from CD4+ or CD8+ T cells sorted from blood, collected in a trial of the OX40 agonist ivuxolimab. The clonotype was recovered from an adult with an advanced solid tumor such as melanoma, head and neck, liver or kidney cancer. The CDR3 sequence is CASSLRLAGEVETQYF. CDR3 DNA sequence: TGCGCCAGCAGCCTACGACTAGCGGGAGAGGTAGAGACCCAGTACTTC.